This entry lists 24 T cell receptor beta chains sequenced from one sample in a study of blood T cell repertoires in COVID-19. TCRdb keeps only in-frame clones here, not all; method: immunoSEQ multiplex PCR. The table records 250,000 or so clones, about 90% of them present only once. The material sequenced was PBMCs or T cells enriched from blood (not recorded which). These receptors all stem from a woman aged 40 to 55 who had been exposed to COVID-19.

This clone was seen only once. The chain employs TRBV18 and TRBJ1-2; 8 nucleotides agree with TRBD1. This CDR3 region has 18 residues. The junction had 13 bases not matched to a gene; V was cut back by 4 bases and J by 0 bases. Looked up from germline, CDR1 is KGHSH and CDR2 is LQKENI. CDR3 in DNA: TGTGCCAGCTCACAAGACCCCGGGACAGGAACAGCTAACTATGGCTACACCTTC. Translation gives CASSQDPGTGTANYGYTF.

This clone appeared once. The gene calls are TRBV4-1 and TRBJ1-4; 9 nucleotides agree with TRBD1. The CDR3 totals 13 residues. V gave up 8 bases and J gave up 7 bases; unmatched junction bases: 5. CDR1 is MGHRA and CDR2 is YSYEKL in the germline V gene. Here the CDR3 reads CASGQGRVEKLFF. Here the CDR3 DNA reads TGCGCCAGCGGACAGGGGAGGGTTGAAAAACTGTTTTTT.

The chain uses TRBV30 and TRBJ2-4; 11 bases map to TRBD2. The CDR3 extends over 13 amino acids. With V trimmed by 0 bases and J by 13 bases, 5 bases remained unmatched. CDR1 is GTSNPN, CDR2 SVGIG, per germline (reference sequence). In nucleotides, the CDR3 is TGTGCCTGGAGTGTCGGGCTAGCGGGGGGCCAGTACTTC. Encoded protein: CAWSVGLAGGQYF.

J is TRBJ2-6 and V is TRBV28, with a tentative D call TRBD1 (6 bases). The CDR3 covers 16 residues. V was pared by 3 bases and J by 4 bases, with 13 bases between. From germline, CDR1 is MDHEN and CDR2 SYDVKM. CDR3 nucleotide sequence: TGTGCCAGCAGTTTCTTCCGGACAGCCGGGGCCAACGTCCTGACTTTC. Residues: CASSFFRTAGANVLTF.

This clone appeared a few times. The chain carries TRBV27 and TRBJ1-1; no firm D call. The CDR3 sequence is 13 residues long. Trimming removed 7 bases at V and 1 base at J, with 10 bases between. CDR1 is MNHEY, CDR2 SMNVEV, per germline (reference sequence). The CDR3 protein is CASITPSNTEAFF. In DNA form, the CDR3 reads TGTGCCAGCATTACTCCCTCGAACACTGAAGCTTTCTTT.

The gene calls are TRBV6-5 and TRBJ1-5; D perhaps matches TRBD1 (6 bases). Germline V gene lookup returns CDR1 MNHEY and CDR2 SVGAGI. The CDR3 extends over 12 amino acids. Between the trimmed V and J ends, which lost 8 bases and 7 bases, there was a span of 12 bases. DNA for the CDR3: TGTGCCAGCCATAAGGGGGACCAGCCCCAGCATTTT. Translation: CASHKGDQPQHF.

The chain recombines TRBV23-1 with TRBJ1-5, with TRBD1 matching 9 bases. TRBV23-1 is placed among ORFs of uncertain function. This CDR3 has 18 residues. With 2 bases clipped from V and 6 bases from J, the junction kept 14 bases outside the gene matches. The CDR3 is CASSQNKPGQGIRQPQHF. CDR3 DNA: TGCGCCAGCAGTCAAAACAAACCGGGACAGGGAATACGTCAGCCCCAGCATTTT.

The chain links TRBV2 to TRBJ2-2, with 9 bases aligning to TRBD1. Germline lookup yields CDR1 SNHLY and CDR2 FYNNEI. Unmatched junction bases numbered 7, after V lost 5 bases and J lost 0 bases. This CDR3 has 17 residues. The CDR3 nucleotides are TGTGCCAGCAGTCCACGGACAGGGGCCTCGAACACCGGGGAGCTGTTTTTT. Translation: CASSPRTGASNTGELFF.

The CDR3 nucleotides read TGCGCCAGCAGCACTGCAGGGTCAACTAATGAAAAACTGTTTTTT. It encodes CASSTAGSTNEKLFF. The V gene is TRBV4-1, the J gene TRBJ1-4; maybe TRBD1 (5 bases). CDR1 and CDR2 from the germline V gene are MGHRA and YSYEKL. The V end was cut by 5 bases, the J end by 0 bases, with 10 bases between. This CDR3 comprises 15 residues.

This chain links TRBV3-1 (or the pseudogene TRBV3-2) with TRBJ1-1; no definite D call. The CDR3 is 16 residues long. Trimming removed 0 bases at V and 0 bases at J, with 11 bases between. Germline V lookup: CDR1 LGHDT, CDR2 YNNKEL (reference sequence). In DNA form, the CDR3 reads TGTGCCAGCAGCCAAGAGGGCCGTACATTGAACACTGAAGCTTTCTTT. This codes for CASSQEGRTLNTEAFF.

The chain couples TRBV5-5 to TRBJ1-3; D perhaps matches TRBD1 (6 bases). Germline V gene sequence: CDR1 SGHKS, CDR2 YYEKEE (reference sequence). V lost 4 bases to trimming and J lost 6 bases, with 17 bases between them. The CDR3 has 15 residues. CDR3 region: CASSIAQGLLNTIYF. The CDR3 DNA sequence: TGTGCCAGCAGCATAGCCCAGGGGCTCCTAAACACCATATATTTT.

V is TRBV12-3 or TRBV12-4 and J is TRBJ2-7; D perhaps matches TRBD2 (6 bases). There are 11 residues in the CDR3. V lost 5 bases and J 7 bases, leaving 9 bases between the germline ends. This CDR3 is CASSPGREQYF. The CDR3 region has the DNA TGTGCCAGCAGTCCGGGGAGGGAGCAGTACTTC.

The chain has TRBV20-1 and TRBJ2-5; 8 bases are shared with TRBD1. Per the germline V gene, CDR1 is DFQATT and CDR2 is SNEGSKA (reference sequence). The CDR3 covers 13 residues. The junction had 4 bases not matched to a gene; V was cut back by 4 bases and J by 3 bases. The CDR3 protein is CSAIDRGKETQYF. The CDR3 DNA follows: TGCAGTGCTATTGACAGGGGCAAAGAGACCCAGTACTTC.

The chain employs TRBV19 and TRBJ2-1; 9 nucleotides align to TRBD2. The CDR3 has 12 amino acids. The V and J ends lost 8 bases and 10 bases, in that order; junction bases with no gene match: 6. The germline V gene encodes CDR1 LNHDA and CDR2 SQIVND (reference sequence). The DNA for the CDR3 is TGTGCCAGTGACGGCGGGAGGGGCGAGCAGTTCTTC. Translation gives CASDGGRGEQFF.

V gene TRBV4-2 combines with J gene TRBJ2-1, with TRBD2 matching 11 bases. V shed 4 bases, J shed 4 bases, and the junction held 15 bases outside the gene matches. CDR3 length: 19 residues. Germline loops: CDR1 LGHNA, CDR2 YNFKEQ. CDR3 sequence: CASSLYLAGTSGPYNEQFF. The CDR3 DNA is TGTGCCAGCAGCCTCTACCTGGCGGGGACTAGCGGCCCTTACAATGAGCAGTTCTTC.

V gene TRBV20-1 combines with J gene TRBJ2-1; 9 positions match TRBD1. CDR1 and CDR2 (germline): DFQATT, SNEGSKA (reference sequence). After removal of 6 bases from V and 12 bases from J, the junction contained 3 bases not matched to a gene. This CDR3 is 10 amino acids long. The CDR3 loop reads CSALDRGQFF. The CDR3 DNA follows: TGCAGTGCCCTGGACAGGGGGCAGTTCTTC.

The rearrangement links TRBV5-6 to TRBJ2-1, with TRBD2 matching over 15 bases. Trimming removed 5 bases from V and 3 bases from J; junction bases left unmatched: 6. The CDR3 consists of 17 residues. Germline CDR1 reads SGHDT; CDR2 reads YYEEEE. The CDR3 sequence: CASRPGLAGGGYNEQFF. CDR3 bases: TGTGCCAGCAGGCCGGGACTAGCGGGAGGAGGCTACAATGAGCAGTTCTTC. The complete variable domain, with remaining parts taken from reference TRBV5-6 and TRBJ2-1, reads DAGVTQSPTHLIKTRGQQVTLRCSPKSGHDTVSWYQQALGQGPQFIFQYYEEEERQRGNFPDRFSGHQFPNYSSELNVNALLLGDSALYLCASRPGLAGGGYNEQFFGPGTRLTVL.

The genes are TRBV5-6 and TRBJ1-2; no firm D call. The germline V gene has CDR1 SGHDT and CDR2 YYEEEE. The V and J ends lost 0 bases and 8 bases respectively, with 11 bases between them. This CDR3 comprises 13 residues. This chain's CDR3 is CASSLERLGGYTF. In nucleotides, the CDR3 is TGTGCCAGCAGCTTGGAACGACTTGGGGGCTACACCTTC.

The gene calls are TRBV27 and TRBJ1-5, with TRBD1 identical over 7 bases. Unmatched junction bases numbered 6, after V lost 1 base and J lost 6 bases. The germline gives CDR1 MNHEY, CDR2 SMNVEV (reference sequence). CDR3 size: 15 residues. The CDR3 spells CASSLWAGGPQPQHF. The CDR3, as DNA: TGTGCCAGCAGTTTATGGGCAGGGGGACCTCAGCCCCAGCATTTT.

V usage is TRBV20-1 and J usage is TRBJ1-4, with D tentatively TRBD1 (6 bases). CDR1 DFQATT and CDR2 SNEGSKA come from the germline V gene (reference sequence). The CDR3 is made up of 11 amino acids. V was clipped by 8 bases and J by 8 bases, with 12 bases between them. CDR3 sequence reads: CSTKRGEKLFF. The CDR3 nucleotides are TGCAGTACTAAGAGGGGGGAAAAACTGTTTTTT.

CDR3 region: CASSEVGRGEAFF. The CDR3 bases are TGTGCCAGCAGTGAAGTGGGTAGGGGGGAAGCTTTCTTT. The V call is TRBV2, the J call TRBJ1-1; D is perhaps TRBD1 (6 bases). The CDR3 is made up of 13 amino acids. The germline gives CDR1 SNHLY, CDR2 FYNNEI. With 1 base removed from V and 8 bases from J, the gap between germline ends came to 11 bases.

J is TRBJ1-6 and V is TRBV4-3; D possibly corresponds to TRBD1 (5 bases). The CDR3 consists of 16 residues. Trimming pared 1 base from V and 7 bases from J, leaving 14 bases between. The V gene's germline CDR1 is LGHNA and CDR2 YSLEER. This CDR3 is CASSQGPTELNSPLHF. CDR3 nucleotide sequence: TGCGCCAGCAGCCAAGGTCCGACAGAACTCAATTCACCCCTCCACTTT.

This clone was observed a single time. This sequence joins TRBV2 and TRBJ2-4; a possible D gene is TRBD1 (5 bases). This CDR3 contains 16 residues. CDR1 is SNHLY and CDR2 is FYNNEI in the germline V gene. V gave up 10 bases and J gave up 1 base, with 20 bases separating them. This CDR3 reads CATNPLDTHAKNIQYF. CDR3 coding DNA: TGTGCCACCAACCCTTTGGACACCCATGCCAAAAACATTCAGTACTTC.

This sequence joins TRBV6-5 and TRBJ1-1, with 7 bases lining up with TRBD1. J gave up 5 bases and V 4 bases, and 13 bases lay outside the gene matches. From germline, CDR1 is MNHEY and CDR2 SVGAGI. CDR3 length: 16 residues. DNA for the CDR3: TGTGCCAGCAGTTTATTTTTGACAGGGCGGTTAACTGAAGCTTTCTTT. It codes for CASSLFLTGRLTEAFF.